Sequencing of this T cell receptor (beta chain) was carried out in a study of Graves' ophthalmopathy and Graves' hyperthyroidism. Turning to the study itself: Peripheral blood sampling preceded any treatment and occurred at initial diagnosis.

Ophthalmopathy donors' eye disease showed moderate-to-severe activity, CAS of at least 3, NOSPECS of at least 4 and duration under 3 months. Whole-study results and caveats: The model's ophthalmopathy progression predictions had approximately 65% sensitivity and less than 75% specificity.

Turning to this clonotype: The target antigen is unknown.

The TCR beta CDR3 regions underwent amplification from RNA transcripts. RT-PCR with HTBI primers came first, then second-round multiplex PCR. TCRdb fed the multiplex PCR reads into MiXCR, producing one record per CDR3 protein. In the table there are hundreds of thousands of distinct CDR3 sequences, 40% of which are singletons. This sequence was found in an adult man with Graves' ophthalmopathy. Sequenced material: peripheral blood.

The CDR3: CSARSEPGRSYEQYF. CDR3 sequence (DNA): TGCAGTGCTAGATCGGAGCCAGGGCGATCCTACGAGCAGTACTTC. The rearrangement links TRBV20-1 to TRBJ2-7; D may be TRBD1 (5 bases). Germline V gives CDR1 DFQATT, CDR2 SNEGSKA (reference sequence). The germline V and J ends were trimmed by 2 bases and 1 base, with 15 bases remaining between them. The CDR3 has 15 amino acids.